What follows are 27 T cell receptor beta chains derived from one specimen sequenced in a study of tumor-infiltrating lymphocytes in primary liver carcinoma. Germline DNA was also extracted, and blood RNA was taken from unsorted whole blood. A primer in the constant region served to generate TCR beta cDNA from about 470 ng of total RNA. Three nested multiplex PCR rounds of slightly modified ARM-PCR generated TCR beta libraries. For 10 cycles apiece, the opening two PCR rounds ran with TRBV1-TRBV30 forward primers and a C-beta reverse primer. TCRdb itself ran the multiplex PCR reads through MiXCR, one entry per CDR3 protein. The sample yields about 310,000 distinct CDR3 sequences, over 55% seen once. Sequencing was done on a sample of peripheral blood. The receptors shown here come from a middle-aged man with primary liver carcinoma and hepatitis B virus infection.

As regards this clonotype: Germline is not matched at one junction end, which may reflect a read error. This chain connects TRBV7-9 to TRBJ2-7; 9 bases match TRBD1. Germline CDR1 SEHNR, CDR2 FQNEAQ (reference sequence). The CDR3 length is 14 residues. CDR3 protein: CACSTQGAGYEQYF. The CDR3 nucleotides read TGTGCCTGCAGTACACAGGGGGCAGGCTACGAGCAGTACTTC.

Notes on this clonotype: This could be a read error, since a much larger clone is one nucleotide away. The chain joins TRBV4-2 to TRBJ1-2; 10 bases match TRBD1. The CDR3 is 16 amino acids. Germline values: CDR1 LGHNA, CDR2 YNFKEQ. CDR3 bases: TGTGTCAGCAGCCAAGGGACAGGGGCAGGAAACTATGGCTACACCTTC. This translates into CVSSQGTGAGNYGYTF.

This clonotype was seen a handful of times. The chain links TRBV14 to TRBJ1-2, with D hard to call. Trimming stripped 1 base from V and 4 bases from J, with 10 bases between. CDR3 length equals 14 residues. Germline V gene sequence: CDR1 SGHDN, CDR2 FVKESK. CDR3 region: CASSQATVGYGYTF. The CDR3 bases are TGTGCCAGCAGCCAAGCAACGGTAGGCTATGGCTACACCTTC.

The chain employs TRBV5-1 and TRBJ2-5; 10 positions agree with TRBD2. Per the germline V gene, CDR1 is SGHRS and CDR2 is YFSETQ. The CDR3 contains 14 residues. Trimming removed 2 bases from V and 4 bases from J; junction bases left unmatched: 2. Here the CDR3 DNA reads TGCGCCAGCAGCTTAATAGCGGGAGGAGAGACCCAGTACTTC. Translated: CASSLIAGGETQYF.

The chain links TRBV7-9 to TRBJ2-1; 12 bases are a match to TRBD2. V dropped 5 bases and J dropped 0; count of bases not matched to a gene: 11. Germline-derived CDR1 and CDR2 are SEHNR and FQNEAQ (reference sequence). This CDR3 has 19 residues. The CDR3 nucleotides read TGTGCCAGCAGCCCCAAGACAAGACTAGCGGGAGACTCCTACAATGAGCAGTTCTTC. Translation: CASSPKTRLAGDSYNEQFF.

A remark on this clonotype: Given a much more abundant clone one base away, this may be a read error. The CDR3 does not close with the conserved phenylalanine or tryptophan, likely indicating a read error. V and J are TRBV4-1 and TRBJ1-1, with TRBD1 as a possible D gene (6 bases). Germline CDR1 is MGHRA and CDR2 is YSYEKL. The V and J ends lost 4 bases and 1 base respectively, with 13 bases between them. The CDR3 is 15 residues long. This chain's CDR3 is CASSPQQGRNTEAFS. The CDR3 DNA follows: TGCGCCAGCAGCCCCCAACAGGGCCGGAACACTGAAGCTTTCTCT.

As for this clonotype: A read error may explain this, as a much larger clone is one base away. The chain employs TRBV5-4 and TRBJ2-5; D perhaps matches TRBD1 (8 bases). This CDR3 is built from 13 residues. Per germline, CDR1 SGHNT and CDR2 YYREEE (reference sequence). V lost 4 bases, J lost 5 bases, and 12 bases lay in between. This CDR3 reads CASSDRGGETQYF. The CDR3 DNA sequence: TGTGCCAGCAGCGACAGGGGAGGGGAGACCCAGTACTTC. Combining the CDR3 with reference TRBV5-4 and TRBJ2-5 gives the whole variable domain ETGVTQSPTHLIKTRGQQVTLRCSSQSGHNTVSWYQQALGQGPQFIFQYYREEENGRGNFPPRFSGLQFPNYSSELNVNALELDDSALYLCASSDRGGETQYFGPGTRLLVL.

This clonotype came up once. This may be a read error: a much more frequent sequence differs by one nucleotide. The V gene is TRBV6-2 or TRBV6-3, the J gene TRBJ2-5; D possibly corresponds to TRBD2 (6 bases). CDR1 is MNHEY and CDR2 is SVGEGT in the germline V gene. This CDR3 contains 16 residues. Written as DNA, the CDR3 is TGTACCAGCAAAAAGCGGGCGACCCCTACCAAAGAGACCCAGTACTTC. It encodes CTSKKRATPTKETQYF.

This clonotype was found once. Just one base apart from a much larger clone, this may be a read error. The chain employs TRBV4-1 and TRBJ2-3; TRBD1 aligns across 8 bases. The CDR3 covers 18 residues. Per germline, CDR1 MGHRA and CDR2 YSYEKL. CDR3 sequence: CASSQGVIGQGSIDTQYF. DNA for the CDR3: TGCGCCAGCAGCCAAGGGGTAATAGGACAGGGCAGCATAGATACGCAGTATTTT.

The chain joins TRBV11-2 to TRBJ2-7; D may be TRBD2 (5 bases). The germline gives CDR1 SGHAT, CDR2 FQNNGV. CDR3 length: 16 amino acids. V shed 5 bases and J shed 7 bases, with 24 bases lying between them. The CDR3 protein is CASSPRVSGRPEEQYF. CDR3 bases: TGTGCCAGCAGCCCACGTGTTAGTGGGAGACCCGAAGAGCAGTACTTC.

About this clonotype: A much larger clone lies one base from this, so it may be a read error. V usage is TRBV12-3 or TRBV12-4 and J usage is TRBJ2-1; 8 bases match TRBD1. This CDR3 has 15 amino acids. The CDR3 spells CATSFGQGNYNEQFF. As DNA, the CDR3 is TGTGCCACCAGTTTTGGACAGGGAAACTACAATGAGCAGTTCTTC.

As concerns this clonotype: Since a much larger clone is just one base distant, this may be a read error. This rearrangement joins TRBV6-5 to TRBJ1-1, with D uncertain. CDR1 and CDR2 from the germline V gene are MNHEY and SVGAGI. Trimming removed 7 bases at V and 5 bases at J, with 11 bases between. CDR3 length equals 12 residues. CDR3: CASTPLRTEAFF. The CDR3 region has the DNA TGTGCCAGCACTCCTTTAAGGACTGAAGCTTTCTTT.

In the case of this clonotype: A clone one base away is much larger, so this may be a read error. The gene calls are TRBV4-3 and TRBJ1-2; no clear D gene. The CDR3 runs 14 residues. The germline CDR1 and CDR2 sequences are LGHNA and YSLEER. The V gene lost 4 bases and the J gene lost 7 bases, with 16 bases spanning the gap. This CDR3 reads CASSPTHGFSGYTF. The CDR3 nucleotides read TGCGCCAGCAGCCCCACACATGGTTTTAGTGGCTACACCTTC.

To note about this clonotype: A junction end diverges from the germline sequence, so it may reflect a read error. This chain joins TRBV5-6 and TRBJ2-2, with no clear D. The V gene's germline CDR1 is SGHDT and CDR2 YYEEEE. The CDR3 is made up of 15 amino acids. The CDR3 region has the DNA TGTGCCAGCAGCTTGGGGGCTGCGAACACCGAGGAGCTGTTTTTT. This codes for CASSLGAANTEELFF.

This clonotype occurred many times. This chain links TRBV5-4 with TRBJ2-2; 7 bases match TRBD2. Germline CDR1 SGHNT, CDR2 YYREEE (reference sequence). With V trimmed by 3 bases and J by 2 bases, 4 bases remained unmatched. The CDR3 has 15 residues. The CDR3 spells CASSWDYFNTGELFF. The CDR3 DNA reads as TGTGCCAGCAGCTGGGACTACTTCAACACCGGGGAGCTGTTTTTT. Looking up the rest from reference TRBV5-4 and TRBJ2-2 gives the full variable domain: ETGVTQSPTHLIKTRGQQVTLRCSSQSGHNTVSWYQQALGQGPQFIFQYYREEENGRGNFPPRFSGLQFPNYSSELNVNALELDDSALYLCASSWDYFNTGELFFGEGSRLTVL.

The V gene is TRBV5-1, the J gene TRBJ2-1, with TRBD2 as a possible D gene (5 bases). Germline CDR1 and CDR2: SGHRS and YFSETQ. CDR3 length equals 17 residues. Between the trimmed V and J ends, which lost 6 bases and 5 bases, there was a span of 24 bases. The CDR3 DNA sequence: TGCGCCAGCAACTCCCCTAGACTAACGGGGAACAACAATGAGCAGTTCTTC. Its protein product is CASNSPRLTGNNNEQFF.

Comment on this clonotype: This sequence may be a read error, since a much larger clone differs from it by one base. Since no conserved phenylalanine or tryptophan closes the CDR3, a read error is the likely cause. This chain uses TRBV12-3 or TRBV12-4 with TRBJ2-2; no definite D call. V gave up 7 bases and J gave up 6 bases, with 6 bases separating them. This CDR3 comprises 11 residues. DNA for the CDR3: TGTGCCAGCACCCTTGCCGGGGAGCTGTTTTCT. Protein sequence: CASTLAGELFS.

For this clonotype: With a much larger clone just one base away, this may be a read error. The J gene is TRBJ2-7, the V gene TRBV4-1; D not resolved. Deletions cut 2 bases from V and 3 bases from J, with 11 bases between. Per germline, CDR1 MGHRA and CDR2 YSYEKL. The CDR3 length is 14 residues. Written as DNA, the CDR3 is TGCGCCAGCAGCCAACATTACGGCCTCTACGAGCAGTACTTC. Protein: CASSQHYGLYEQYF.

A word on this clonotype: An end of the junction differs from the germline gene, which may be a read error. The J gene is TRBJ1-2, the V gene TRBV4-2; tentatively, D is TRBD1 (6 bases). The CDR3 is made up of 18 amino acids. CDR1 is LGHNA, CDR2 YNFKEQ, per germline. In DNA, the CDR3 is TGTGCCAGCAGCCAAGATCCCGGGACAACCGCGTTTAACTATGGCTACATCTTC. Encoded protein: CASSQDPGTTAFNYGYIF.

This chain joins TRBV5-1 and TRBJ1-1; D is unclear. The CDR3 length is 13 residues. The V gene's germline CDR1 is SGHRS and CDR2 YFSETQ. V shed 6 bases and J shed 2 bases, with 11 bases lying between them. CDR3 nucleotide sequence: TGCGCCAGCAAGCTGGCTGGAAACACTGAAGCTTTCTTT. Its translation is CASKLAGNTEAFF.

This chain connects TRBV12-3 or TRBV12-4 to TRBJ2-1; 10 bases fit TRBD2. V lost 5 bases, J lost 2 bases, and 9 bases stayed unmatched. This CDR3 region has 17 residues. CDR3 protein: CASSPRASGGAYNEQFF. For the CDR3, the DNA is TGTGCCAGCAGTCCGAGGGCTAGCGGGGGTGCCTACAATGAGCAGTTCTTC.

For this clonotype: Since a much larger clone is just one base distant, this may be a read error. The chain employs TRBV10-2 and TRBJ2-1; 12 bases are a match to TRBD2. This CDR3 region has 14 residues. Germline values: CDR1 WSHSY, CDR2 SAAADI. In DNA, the CDR3 is TGCGCCAACAGTGCTAGCGGGAGGGCCTTTGAGCAGTTCTTC. Its protein product is CANSASGRAFEQFF.

This clonotype occurred once. This sequence joins TRBV30 and TRBJ2-2; 7 bases match TRBD2. The length of the CDR3 is 15 residues. V lost 2 bases and J lost 10; bases outside the gene matches: 13. CDR1 is GTSNPN and CDR2 is SVGIG in the germline V gene (reference sequence). This chain's CDR3 is CAWSTGGLGIEELFF. The CDR3 DNA reads TGTGCCTGGAGTACGGGAGGTTTAGGAATCGAGGAGCTGTTTTTT. The full variable domain, with the rest looked up from reference TRBV30 and TRBJ2-2, is SQTIHQWPATLVQPVGSPLSLECTVEGTSNPNLYWYRQAAGRGLQLLFYSVGIGQISSEVPQNLSASRPQDRQFILSSKKLLLSDSGFYLCAWSTGGLGIEELFFGEGSRLTVL.

This clonotype was seen many times. This chain links TRBV12-3 or TRBV12-4 with TRBJ2-1; TRBD2 matches 7 bases. V trimming: 6 bases; J trimming: 3 bases; junction bases outside the gene matches: 11. CDR3 size: 16 residues. The CDR3 DNA follows: TGTGCCAGCAGCGCCCCCCCAGCGGGACGCTACAATGAGCAGTTCTTC. Translating gives CASSAPPAGRYNEQFF.

Regarding this clonotype: The conserved phenylalanine or tryptophan is not found at the CDR3 terminus, so this likely reflects a read error. The rearrangement uses TRBV11-2 and TRBJ2-1; 13 nucleotides line up with TRBD2. Germline CDR1 and CDR2: SGHAT and FQNNGV. CDR3 size: 15 residues. The V segment lost 5 bases and the J segment 6 bases; nucleotides outside the gene matches: 4. The CDR3 DNA follows: TGTGCCAGCAGCCGCGGACTAGCGGGAGCCAATGAGCAGTTCTTA. The encoded protein is CASSRGLAGANEQFL.

This clonotype was counted once. At one boundary the junction diverges from the germline segment, which might be a read error. The chain carries TRBV29-1 and TRBJ2-1; D ambiguous. The CDR3 has 12 amino acids. Germline CDR1 and CDR2: SQVTM and ANQGSEA. The CDR3 sequence: CSIRTVVYEQFF. In nucleotides, the CDR3 is TGTAGCATCCGAACGGTTGTCTATGAGCAGTTCTTC.

The table lists this clonotype with a count of one. Without the conserved terminal phenylalanine or tryptophan, this CDR3 likely stems from a read error. It is unclear where the CDR3 begins or ends on the DNA, so no DNA is shown, and the CDR3 is as TCRdb lists it. The rearrangement joins TRBV12-5 to TRBJ1-1; the table's D call TRBD1 went unverified against the DNA. Termini included, the CDR3 measures 15 amino acids. Germline V lookup: CDR1 LGHNT, CDR2 FRNRAP. The CDR3 sequence: CASGLGVGGNTEVFL.